The rows below give T cell receptor beta chains drawn from one sample of a study of T-cell memory formation after mild COVID-19. TCRdb re-called the 5' RACE reads through MiXCR, storing one row per CDR3 protein. This sample has about 200,000 distinct CDR3 sequences, with just over 9.5% found just once. The sequenced sample consisted of PBMCs or a T cell subset sorted from them (not recorded which). Receptor source: a man aged 18 to 30 who had mild COVID-19 (a few samples of this study predate the infection). Cell type and time point are not known. The CDR3 runs from the conserved cysteine through the conserved F or W. A D gene is named only where the DNA matches it firmly. The listing skips clone size in some rows; elsewhere it reads once, few, many or a size class.

cdr3_nt	cdr3_aa	j_call	v_call	d_call	clone_size
TGTGCCAGCAGCCACGGACAGGGCCGGGGGGCTGGGGCCAACGTCCTGACTTTC	CASSHGQGRGAGANVLTF	TRBJ2-6	TRBV4-2	-	-
TGCAGCGTTGGTGTGGGACAGGGGAATTCCTACACCTTC	CSVGVGQGNSYTF	TRBJ1-2	TRBV29-1	TRBD1	many
TGTGCCAGCAGCCCAGGGATTACTGAAGCTTTCTTT	CASSPGITEAFF	TRBJ1-1	TRBV11-2	-	few
TGCAGCGTTGAAGCAAATTCGTTCATGAACACTGAAGCTTTCTTT	CSVEANSFMNTEAFF	TRBJ1-1	TRBV29-1	-	-
TGTGCCAGCAGTCCTCAGGGGGCGGCGGGCACAGATACGCAGTATTTT	CASSPQGAAGTDTQYF	TRBJ2-3	TRBV12-3/TRBV12-4	TRBD1	many
TGCGCCAGCAGCCAAGATCTACAGGGGTTCGTAAACCAGCCCCAGCATTTT	CASSQDLQGFVNQPQHF	TRBJ1-5	TRBV4-1	TRBD1	-
TGTGCCAGCAGTGACGCACCGGGGGCTACGCAGTATTTT	CASSDAPGATQYF	TRBJ2-3	TRBV2	-	many
TGCGCCAGCAGCCCCTCCTCCGGACAGGTCTCCTACGAGCAGTACTTC	CASSPSSGQVSYEQYF	TRBJ2-7	TRBV5-1	TRBD1	-
TGCGCCAGCAGCCTTGAACCGGGACAGGGAGAGACCCAGTACTTC	CASSLEPGQGETQYF	TRBJ2-5	TRBV4-3	TRBD1	many
TGCGCCAGCAGCTTGGCCCCGGGGGTGGAGACCCAGTACTTC	CASSLAPGVETQYF	TRBJ2-5	TRBV5-1	-	-
TGTGCCAGCGCGCTTGGGGGCGGTACCGGGGAGCTGTTTTTT	CASALGGGTGELFF	TRBJ2-2	TRBV28	-	-
TGTGCCAGCAGCGTGGGACAGGGCCTTAGGGATGGCTACACCTTC	CASSVGQGLRDGYTF	TRBJ1-2	TRBV6-6	TRBD1	-
TGTGCCTGTCTGCCCCGGGCAGGGCTTGCAGATACGCAGTATTTT	CACLPRAGLADTQYF	TRBJ2-3	TRBV30	-	-
TGTGCTAGCAGCTTAGGAAGGGGCGCAGATACGCAGTATTTT	CASSLGRGADTQYF	TRBJ2-3	TRBV7-7	-	many
TGTGCCAGCAGCCATGGACAGGCGATTAACTATGGCTACACCTTC	CASSHGQAINYGYTF	TRBJ1-2	TRBV7-2	TRBD1	-
TGTGCCACCAGTGGGGGGACCCACACAGATACGCAGTATTTT	CATSGGTHTDTQYF	TRBJ2-3	TRBV24-1	-	few
TGTGCCAGCAGTAATGGGGGGGCTAACTATGGCTACACCTTC	CASSNGGANYGYTF	TRBJ1-2	TRBV6-5	-	few
TGCGCCAGCAGCCCCCTGCGAGGAGCGGGGATCACAGATACGCAGTATTTT	CASSPLRGAGITDTQYF	TRBJ2-3	TRBV5-1	TRBD2	-
TGTGCCAGCAGCCAAGGACTAGCGGGGGATACGCAGTATTTT	CASSQGLAGDTQYF	TRBJ2-3	TRBV4-2	TRBD2	many
TGTGCCAGCAGACTAGGACAGGGCGAAGCTTTCTTT	CASRLGQGEAFF	TRBJ1-1	TRBV6-6	TRBD1	-
TGCGCCAGCAGCTTTACCCCCCAAGAGACCCAGTACTTC	CASSFTPQETQYF	TRBJ2-5	TRBV5-1	-	-
TGTGCCACCAGCAGAGATGCACGGGGGGGGCGAGATACGCAGTATTTT	CATSRDARGGRDTQYF	TRBJ2-3	TRBV15	TRBD2	many
TGTGCCAGCAGCTTGCTGTCCAGGGGGCAACAGCCCCAGCATTTT	CASSLLSRGQQPQHF	TRBJ1-5	TRBV5-6	TRBD1	-
TGTGCCAGCTCACCAGCGGGGCCCTACGAGCAGTACTTC	CASSPAGPYEQYF	TRBJ2-7	TRBV18	-	few
TGCAGTGCTCCGGGGGGGCAGAACACCGGGGAGCTGTTTTTT	CSAPGGQNTGELFF	TRBJ2-2	TRBV20-1	TRBD2	few
TGTGCCAGCAGTCCCGGGACAGGGGGCCTTGTCAAGACCCAGTACTTC	CASSPGTGGLVKTQYF	TRBJ2-5	TRBV12-3/TRBV12-4	TRBD1	-
TGTGCCAGCAGCCCCCGGCCCACTTCAGATACGCAGTATTTT	CASSPRPTSDTQYF	TRBJ2-3	TRBV7-9	-	few
TGTGCCAGCAGCCAAGGGACTAGCGCCAATGAGCAGTTCTTC	CASSQGTSANEQFF	TRBJ2-1	TRBV3-1	TRBD2	many
TGTGCCAGCAGACCGACCTGGGACCAAGAGACCCAGTACTTC	CASRPTWDQETQYF	TRBJ2-5	TRBV12-3/TRBV12-4	-	-
TGTGCCAGCAGCTTACTCCTGGTAGGCCAAGAGACCCAGTACTTC	CASSLLLVGQETQYF	TRBJ2-5	TRBV7-9	-	few
TGTGCCACCAGCAGAGGACAGCAAGAGACCCAGTACTTC	CATSRGQQETQYF	TRBJ2-5	TRBV15	-	many
TGTGCCAGCAGAACCCGGACTAGCGGGGCCTACAATGAGCAGTTCTTC	CASRTRTSGAYNEQFF	TRBJ2-1	TRBV6-2/TRBV6-3	TRBD2	few
TGTGCCAGCAGTGAACAGGGTCTAGCGGGGGGAAATGAGCAGTTCTTC	CASSEQGLAGGNEQFF	TRBJ2-1	TRBV2	TRBD2	-
TGTGCCAGCAGTTATCAGGGTGGGAGGGGACGAGATACGCAGTATTTT	CASSYQGGRGRDTQYF	TRBJ2-3	TRBV6-5	TRBD2	few
TGTGCCAGCAGCCAGGGACAGGGGAGGACTGAAGCTTTCTTT	CASSQGQGRTEAFF	TRBJ1-1	TRBV11-2	TRBD1	few
TGCGCCAGCAGCTTGGGACAAGGGAACTATAATTCACCCCTCCACTTT	CASSLGQGNYNSPLHF	TRBJ1-6	TRBV5-1	-	few
TGTGCCAGCAGGGGCCGAACCGGGACAGTCTATGGCTACACCTTC	CASRGRTGTVYGYTF	TRBJ1-2	TRBV6-5	TRBD1	few
TGTGCCAGCAGCCAAACGGAGGCAGGAGGCTACACCTTC	CASSQTEAGGYTF	TRBJ1-2	TRBV3-1	-	many
TGTGCCAGTGAGAACCGACAGGAGGCTCGGTACGAGCAGTACTTC	CASENRQEARYEQYF	TRBJ2-7	TRBV6-5	-	few
TGTGCCAGCAAAACTCTCACCGATACGCAGTATTTT	CASKTLTDTQYF	TRBJ2-3	TRBV6-5	-	few
TGCAGCGTTGGAGGAGCAGACTACAATGAGCAGTTCTTC	CSVGGADYNEQFF	TRBJ2-1	TRBV29-1	-	few
TGTGCCAGCAGCCATGGACAGGCGAGCACAGATACGCAGTATTTT	CASSHGQASTDTQYF	TRBJ2-3	TRBV5-8	TRBD1	few
TGTGCCAGCAGGATAGGAAACTCTGGGGCCAACGTCCTGACTTTC	CASRIGNSGANVLTF	TRBJ2-6	TRBV7-8	-	many
TGTGCCAGTAGTACAGGGAAAGAGACCCAGTACTTC	CASSTGKETQYF	TRBJ2-5	TRBV19	-	few
TGCAGTGCTAGAGATGGGAGGAGCTCTGGAAACACCATATATTTT	CSARDGRSSGNTIYF	TRBJ1-3	TRBV20-1	-	few
TGTGCCAGCAGCCTACACCACTCGAGCGGGGGGGCCGGCGATGAGCAGTTCTTC	CASSLHHSSGGAGDEQFF	TRBJ2-1	TRBV7-2	TRBD2	-
TGCGCCAGCAAAGGACTAGCGGGGGGGAATACGCAGTATTTT	CASKGLAGGNTQYF	TRBJ2-3	TRBV10-2	TRBD2	-
TGCAGTGCTAGACCGACAGGCCCCGGGGAGCTGTTTTTT	CSARPTGPGELFF	TRBJ2-2	TRBV20-1	-	-
TGTGCCAGCACTTTCCAGGGCGGGGGGGCTCATTTT	CASTFQGGGAHF	TRBJ2-3	TRBV7-9	TRBD2	few
TGTGCCAGCAGCCGGGGACTAGCGGGACTACAAGAGACCCAGTACTTC	CASSRGLAGLQETQYF	TRBJ2-5	TRBV7-2	TRBD2	-
TGCAGCGGTACCTCGGGGGGCTCTGAAAAACTGTTTTTT	CSGTSGGSEKLFF	TRBJ1-4	TRBV20-1	-	-
TGCGCCAGCAGCTTCGGGGACAGGGCAGATTCACCCCTCCACTTT	CASSFGDRADSPLHF	TRBJ1-6	TRBV5-1	TRBD1	-
TGTGCCAGCAGTTTATCCGCCTCCTCCGATACGCAGTATTTT	CASSLSASSDTQYF	TRBJ2-3	TRBV27	-	-
TGTGCCAGCAGCTTCATTTTTCGCGGGGGGGTGAATGAGCAGTTCTTC	CASSFIFRGGVNEQFF	TRBJ2-1	TRBV7-2	TRBD2	-
TGCGCCAGCAGCTTGGAGCCAGCGGGGCAAGAGACCCAGTACTTC	CASSLEPAGQETQYF	TRBJ2-5	TRBV5-1	TRBD2	-